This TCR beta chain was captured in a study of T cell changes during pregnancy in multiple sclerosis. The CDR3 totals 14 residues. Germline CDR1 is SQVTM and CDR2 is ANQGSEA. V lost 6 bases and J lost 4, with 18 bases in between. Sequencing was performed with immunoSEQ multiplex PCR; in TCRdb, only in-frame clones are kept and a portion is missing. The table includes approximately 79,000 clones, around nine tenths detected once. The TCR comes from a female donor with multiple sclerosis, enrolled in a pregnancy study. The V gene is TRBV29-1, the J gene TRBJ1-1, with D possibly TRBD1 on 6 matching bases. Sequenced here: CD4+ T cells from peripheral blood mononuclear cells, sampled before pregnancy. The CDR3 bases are TGCAGCGTGGCCGGGACAAGGGGTGCCACTGAAGCTTTCTTT. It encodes CSVAGTRGATEAFF.